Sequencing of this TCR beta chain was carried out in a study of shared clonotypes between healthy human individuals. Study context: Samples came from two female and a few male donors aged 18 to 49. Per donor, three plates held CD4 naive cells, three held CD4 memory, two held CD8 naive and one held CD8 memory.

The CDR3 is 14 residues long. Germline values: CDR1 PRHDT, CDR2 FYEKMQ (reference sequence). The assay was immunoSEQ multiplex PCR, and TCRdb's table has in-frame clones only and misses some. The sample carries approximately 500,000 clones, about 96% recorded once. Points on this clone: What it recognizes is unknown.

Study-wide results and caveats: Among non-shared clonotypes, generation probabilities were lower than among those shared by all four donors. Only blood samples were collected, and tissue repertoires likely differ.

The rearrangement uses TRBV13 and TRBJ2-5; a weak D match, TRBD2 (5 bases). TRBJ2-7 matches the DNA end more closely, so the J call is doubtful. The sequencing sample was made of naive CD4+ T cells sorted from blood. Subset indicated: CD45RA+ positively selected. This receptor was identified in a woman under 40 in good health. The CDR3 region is CASSRKRWDYEQYF. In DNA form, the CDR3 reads TGTGCCAGCAGCCGGAAGCGGTGGGACTACGAGCAGTACTTC.